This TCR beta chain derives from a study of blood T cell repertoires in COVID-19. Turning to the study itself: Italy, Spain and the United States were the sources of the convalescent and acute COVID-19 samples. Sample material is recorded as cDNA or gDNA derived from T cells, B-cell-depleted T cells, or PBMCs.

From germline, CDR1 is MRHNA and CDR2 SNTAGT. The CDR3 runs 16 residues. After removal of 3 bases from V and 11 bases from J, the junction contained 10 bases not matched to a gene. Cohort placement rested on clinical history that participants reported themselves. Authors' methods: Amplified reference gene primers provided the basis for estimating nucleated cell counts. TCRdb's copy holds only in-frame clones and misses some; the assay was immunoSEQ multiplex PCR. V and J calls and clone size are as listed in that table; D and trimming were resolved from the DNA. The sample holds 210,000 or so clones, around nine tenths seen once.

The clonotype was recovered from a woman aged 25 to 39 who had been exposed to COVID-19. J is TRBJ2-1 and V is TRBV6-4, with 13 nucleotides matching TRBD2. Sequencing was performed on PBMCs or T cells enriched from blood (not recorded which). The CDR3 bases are TGTGCCAGCAGTGAATGGACTAGCGGGAGTTCTGCTAAGCAGTTCTTC. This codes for CASSEWTSGSSAKQFF.